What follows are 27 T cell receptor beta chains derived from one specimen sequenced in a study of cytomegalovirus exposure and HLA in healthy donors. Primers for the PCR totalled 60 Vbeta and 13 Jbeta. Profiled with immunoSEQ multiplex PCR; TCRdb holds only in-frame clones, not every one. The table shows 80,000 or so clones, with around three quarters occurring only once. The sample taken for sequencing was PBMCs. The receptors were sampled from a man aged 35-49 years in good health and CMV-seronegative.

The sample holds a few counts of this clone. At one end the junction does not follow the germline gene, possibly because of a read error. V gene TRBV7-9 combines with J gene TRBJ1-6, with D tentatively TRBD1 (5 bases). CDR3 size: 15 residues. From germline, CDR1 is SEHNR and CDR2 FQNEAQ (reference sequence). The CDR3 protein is CSSSLMGGDTSPLHF. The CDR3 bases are TGTTCCAGCAGCTTAATGGGGGGGGATACGTCACCCCTCCACTTT.

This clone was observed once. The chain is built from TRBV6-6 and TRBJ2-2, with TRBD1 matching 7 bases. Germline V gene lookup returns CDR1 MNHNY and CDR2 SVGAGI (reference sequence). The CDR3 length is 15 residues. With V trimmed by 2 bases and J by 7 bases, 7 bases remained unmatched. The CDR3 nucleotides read TGTGCCAGCAGTTACCGGGGACAGTCGGGCGGGGAGCTGTTTTTT. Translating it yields CASSYRGQSGGELFF.

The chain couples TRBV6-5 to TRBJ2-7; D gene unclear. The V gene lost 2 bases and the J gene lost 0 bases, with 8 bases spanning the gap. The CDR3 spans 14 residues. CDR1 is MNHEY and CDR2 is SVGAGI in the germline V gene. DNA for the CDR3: TGTGCCAGCAGTTACAGAGAAAACTCCTACGAGCAGTACTTC. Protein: CASSYRENSYEQYF.

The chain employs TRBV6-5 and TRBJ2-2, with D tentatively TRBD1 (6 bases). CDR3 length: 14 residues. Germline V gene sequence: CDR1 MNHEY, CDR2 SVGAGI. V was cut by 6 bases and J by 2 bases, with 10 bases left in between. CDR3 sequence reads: CASRPGHNTGELFF. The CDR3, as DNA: TGTGCCAGCAGGCCGGGACACAACACCGGGGAGCTGTTTTTT.

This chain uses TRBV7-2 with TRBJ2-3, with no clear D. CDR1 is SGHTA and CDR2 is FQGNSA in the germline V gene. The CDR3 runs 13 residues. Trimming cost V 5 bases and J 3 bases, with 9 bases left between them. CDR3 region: CASSSLTTDTQYF. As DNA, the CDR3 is TGTGCCAGCAGCAGCCTGACAACAGATACGCAGTATTTT.

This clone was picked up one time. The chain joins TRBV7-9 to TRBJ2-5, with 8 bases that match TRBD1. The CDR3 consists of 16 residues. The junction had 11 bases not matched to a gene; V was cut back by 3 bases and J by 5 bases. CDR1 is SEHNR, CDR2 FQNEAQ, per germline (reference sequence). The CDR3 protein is CASSFGGRGLGETQYF. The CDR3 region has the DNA TGTGCCAGCAGCTTTGGTGGCAGGGGGCTGGGGGAGACCCAGTACTTC. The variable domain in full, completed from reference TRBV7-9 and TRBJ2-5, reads DTGVSQNPRHKITKRGQNVTFRCDPISEHNRLYWYRQTLGQGPEFLTYFQNEAQLEKSRLLSDRFSAERPKGSFSTLEIQRTEQGDSAMYLCASSFGGRGLGETQYFGPGTRLLVL.

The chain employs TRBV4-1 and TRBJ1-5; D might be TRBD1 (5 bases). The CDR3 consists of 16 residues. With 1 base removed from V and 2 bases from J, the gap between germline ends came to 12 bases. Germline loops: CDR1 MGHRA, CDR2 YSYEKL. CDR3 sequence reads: CASSQGGGIGNQPQHF. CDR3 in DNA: TGCGCCAGCAGCCAAGGTGGGGGGATCGGCAATCAGCCCCAGCATTTT.

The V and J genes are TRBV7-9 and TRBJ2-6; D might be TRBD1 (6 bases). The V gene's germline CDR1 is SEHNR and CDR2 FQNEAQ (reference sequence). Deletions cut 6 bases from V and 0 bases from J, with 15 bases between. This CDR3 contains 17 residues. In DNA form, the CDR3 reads TGTGCCAGCAGTCCGGGACAACCCCACTCTGGGGCCAACGTCCTGACTTTC. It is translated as CASSPGQPHSGANVLTF.

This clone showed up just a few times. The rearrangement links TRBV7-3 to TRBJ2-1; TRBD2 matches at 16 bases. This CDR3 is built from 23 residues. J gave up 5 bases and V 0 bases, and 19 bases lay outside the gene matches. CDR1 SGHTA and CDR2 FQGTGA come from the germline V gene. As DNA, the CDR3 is TGTGCCAGCAGCTTAACGCCCCTCATTCCCGGGACTAGCGGGGGGGCCAATCACAATGAGCAGTTCTTC. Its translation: CASSLTPLIPGTSGGANHNEQFF.

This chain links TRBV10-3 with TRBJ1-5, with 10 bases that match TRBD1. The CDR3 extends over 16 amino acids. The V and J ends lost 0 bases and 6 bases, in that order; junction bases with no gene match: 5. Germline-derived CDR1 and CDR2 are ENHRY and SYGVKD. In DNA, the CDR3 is TGTGCCATCAGTGAGTCCGGAGACAGGGGGCCTCAGCCCCAGCATTTT. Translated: CAISESGDRGPQPQHF.

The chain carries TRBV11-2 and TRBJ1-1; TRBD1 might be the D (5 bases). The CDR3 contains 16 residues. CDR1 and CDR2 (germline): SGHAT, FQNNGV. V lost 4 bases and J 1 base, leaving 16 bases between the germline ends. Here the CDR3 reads CASSSGTWRGNTEAFF. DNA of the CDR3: TGTGCCAGCAGCTCTGGGACGTGGCGGGGGAACACTGAAGCTTTCTTT. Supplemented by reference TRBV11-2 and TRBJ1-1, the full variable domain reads EAGVAQSPRYKIIEKRQSVAFWCNPISGHATLYWYQQILGQGPKLLIQFQNNGVVDDSQLPKDRFSAERLKGVDSTLKIQPAKLEDSAVYLCASSSGTWRGNTEAFFGQGTRLTVV.

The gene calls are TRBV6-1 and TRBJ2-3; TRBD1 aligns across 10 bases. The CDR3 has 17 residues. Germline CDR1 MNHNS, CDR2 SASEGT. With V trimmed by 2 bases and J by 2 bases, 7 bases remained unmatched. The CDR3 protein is CASSEPGGTGVTDTQYF. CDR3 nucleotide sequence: TGTGCCAGCAGTGAACCTGGGGGGACAGGGGTCACAGATACGCAGTATTTT.

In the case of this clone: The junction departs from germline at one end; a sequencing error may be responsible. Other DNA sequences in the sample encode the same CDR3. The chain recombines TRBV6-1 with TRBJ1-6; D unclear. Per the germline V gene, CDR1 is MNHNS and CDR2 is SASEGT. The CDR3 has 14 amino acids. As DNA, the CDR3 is TGTGCCAGCAGTGTGGGAGTCTATAATTCGCCCCTCCACTTT. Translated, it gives CASSVGVYNSPLHF.

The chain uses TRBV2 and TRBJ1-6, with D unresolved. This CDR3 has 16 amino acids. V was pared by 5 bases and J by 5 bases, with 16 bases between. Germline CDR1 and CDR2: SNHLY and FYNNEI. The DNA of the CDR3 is TGTGCCAGCAGTCTCCGAGCGGCAGGCAATAATTCACCCCTCCACTTT. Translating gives CASSLRAAGNNSPLHF.

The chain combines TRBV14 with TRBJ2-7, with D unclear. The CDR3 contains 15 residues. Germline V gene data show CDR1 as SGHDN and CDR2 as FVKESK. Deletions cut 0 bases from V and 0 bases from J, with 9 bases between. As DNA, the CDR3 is TGTGCCAGCAGCCAAGATTGGCCTGACTCCTACGAGCAGTACTTC. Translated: CASSQDWPDSYEQYF.

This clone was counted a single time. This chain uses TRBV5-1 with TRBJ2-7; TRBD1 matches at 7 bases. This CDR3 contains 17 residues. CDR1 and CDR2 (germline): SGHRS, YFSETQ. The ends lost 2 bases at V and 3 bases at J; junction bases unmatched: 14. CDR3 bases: TGCGCCAGCAGCTTAAACCTTGGACAGGCAAGCTTCTACGAGCAGTACTTC. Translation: CASSLNLGQASFYEQYF.

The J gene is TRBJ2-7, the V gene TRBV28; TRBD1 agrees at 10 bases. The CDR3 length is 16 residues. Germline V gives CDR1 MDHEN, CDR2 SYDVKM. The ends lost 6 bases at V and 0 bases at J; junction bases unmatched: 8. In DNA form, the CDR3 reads TGTGCCAGCAGACCCCGGGGACAGGGGCCCTCCTACGAGCAGTACTTC. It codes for CASRPRGQGPSYEQYF.

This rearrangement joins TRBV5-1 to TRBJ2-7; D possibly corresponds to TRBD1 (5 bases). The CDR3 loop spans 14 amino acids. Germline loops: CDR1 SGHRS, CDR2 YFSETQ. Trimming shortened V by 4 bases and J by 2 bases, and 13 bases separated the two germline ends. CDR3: CASSADTPTYEQYF. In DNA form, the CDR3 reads TGCGCCAGCAGCGCGGACACACCGACCTACGAGCAGTACTTC.

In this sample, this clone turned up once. The CDR3 protein is CASSLSTRGGYGYTF. CDR3 DNA: TGTGCCAGCAGCTTATCGACCCGCGGCGGGTATGGCTACACCTTC. This chain links TRBV7-2 with TRBJ1-2; no definite D call. The CDR3 consists of 15 residues. Germline-derived CDR1 and CDR2 are SGHTA and FQGNSA. V was pared by 2 bases and J by 5 bases, with 15 bases between.

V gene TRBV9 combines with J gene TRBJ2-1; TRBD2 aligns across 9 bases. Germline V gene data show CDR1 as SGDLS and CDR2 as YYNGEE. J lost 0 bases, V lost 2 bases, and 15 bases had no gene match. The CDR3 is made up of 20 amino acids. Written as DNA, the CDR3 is TGTGCCAGCAGCGTCGGCGGGGGGGCCCCACCTGGGAGCTCCTACAATGAGCAGTTCTTC. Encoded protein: CASSVGGGAPPGSSYNEQFF.

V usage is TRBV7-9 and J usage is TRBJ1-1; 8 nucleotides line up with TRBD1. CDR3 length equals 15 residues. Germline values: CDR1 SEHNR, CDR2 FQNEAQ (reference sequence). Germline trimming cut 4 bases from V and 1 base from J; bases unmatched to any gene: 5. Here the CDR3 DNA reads TGTGCCAGCAGCTCGGACAGGGAGGGGAACACTGAAGCTTTCTTT. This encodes CASSSDREGNTEAFF. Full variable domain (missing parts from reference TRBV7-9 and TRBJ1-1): DTGVSQNPRHKITKRGQNVTFRCDPISEHNRLYWYRQTLGQGPEFLTYFQNEAQLEKSRLLSDRFSAERPKGSFSTLEIQRTEQGDSAMYLCASSSDREGNTEAFFGQGTRLTVV.

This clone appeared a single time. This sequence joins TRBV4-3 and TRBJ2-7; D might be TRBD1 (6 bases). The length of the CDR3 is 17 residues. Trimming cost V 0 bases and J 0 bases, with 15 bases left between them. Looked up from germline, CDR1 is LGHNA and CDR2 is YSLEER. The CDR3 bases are TGCGCCAGCAGCCAAGATCGGCAGGGGATCCTCTCCTACGAGCAGTACTTC. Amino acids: CASSQDRQGILSYEQYF.

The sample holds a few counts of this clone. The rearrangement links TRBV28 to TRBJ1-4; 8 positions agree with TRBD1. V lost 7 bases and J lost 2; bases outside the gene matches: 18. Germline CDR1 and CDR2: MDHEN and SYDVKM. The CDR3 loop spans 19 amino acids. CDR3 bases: TGTGCCAGCATCGCCCCGGGACAGGAGGCTGGTTACACTAATGAAAAACTGTTTTTT. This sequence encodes CASIAPGQEAGYTNEKLFF.

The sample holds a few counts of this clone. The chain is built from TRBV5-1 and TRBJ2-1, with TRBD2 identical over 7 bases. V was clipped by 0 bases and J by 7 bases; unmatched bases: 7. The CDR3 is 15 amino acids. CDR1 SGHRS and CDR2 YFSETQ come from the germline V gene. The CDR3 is CASSLGDYLGNEQFF. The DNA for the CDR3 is TGCGCCAGCAGCTTGGGGGACTACTTGGGGAATGAGCAGTTCTTC.

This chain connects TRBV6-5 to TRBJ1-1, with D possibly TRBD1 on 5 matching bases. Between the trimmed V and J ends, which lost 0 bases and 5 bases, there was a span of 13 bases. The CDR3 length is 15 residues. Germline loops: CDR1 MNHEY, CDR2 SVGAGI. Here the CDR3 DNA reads TGTGCCAGCAGTTACTCTTGGGGGGTAGGTACTGAAGCTTTCTTT. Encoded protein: CASSYSWGVGTEAFF.

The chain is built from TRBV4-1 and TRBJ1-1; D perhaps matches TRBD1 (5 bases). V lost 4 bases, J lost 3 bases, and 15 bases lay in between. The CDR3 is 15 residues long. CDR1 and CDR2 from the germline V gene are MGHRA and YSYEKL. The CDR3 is CASSPIVGRDTEAFF. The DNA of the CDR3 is TGCGCCAGCAGCCCCATCGTGGGCAGGGACACTGAAGCTTTCTTT.

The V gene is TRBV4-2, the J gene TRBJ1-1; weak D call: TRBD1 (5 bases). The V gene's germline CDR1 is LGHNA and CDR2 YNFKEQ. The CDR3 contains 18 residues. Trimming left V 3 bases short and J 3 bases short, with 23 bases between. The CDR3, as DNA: TGTGCCAGCAGCCATGGGGGAGGGACGCGGCGGAGAGACACTGAAGCTTTCTTT. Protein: CASSHGGGTRRRDTEAFF.